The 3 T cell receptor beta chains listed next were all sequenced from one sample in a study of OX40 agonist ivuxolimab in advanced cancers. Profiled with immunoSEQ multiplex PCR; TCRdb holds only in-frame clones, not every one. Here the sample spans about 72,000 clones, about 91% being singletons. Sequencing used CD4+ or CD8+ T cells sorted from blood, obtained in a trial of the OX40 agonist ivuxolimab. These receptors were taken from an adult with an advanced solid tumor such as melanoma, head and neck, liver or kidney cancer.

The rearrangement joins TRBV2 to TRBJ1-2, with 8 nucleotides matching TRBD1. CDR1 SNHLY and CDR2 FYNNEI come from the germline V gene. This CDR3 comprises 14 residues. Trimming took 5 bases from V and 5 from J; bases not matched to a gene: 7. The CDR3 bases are TGTGCCAGCAGTACAGGGGGGAGTGGGTATGGCTACACCTTC. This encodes CASSTGGSGYGYTF.

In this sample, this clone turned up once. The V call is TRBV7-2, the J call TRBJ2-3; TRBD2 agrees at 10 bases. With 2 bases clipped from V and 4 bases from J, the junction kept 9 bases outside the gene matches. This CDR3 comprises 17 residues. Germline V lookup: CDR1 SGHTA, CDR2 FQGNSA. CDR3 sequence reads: CASSLRTSGKYADTQYF. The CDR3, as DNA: TGTGCCAGCAGCTTAAGAACTAGCGGGAAGTATGCAGATACGCAGTATTTT.

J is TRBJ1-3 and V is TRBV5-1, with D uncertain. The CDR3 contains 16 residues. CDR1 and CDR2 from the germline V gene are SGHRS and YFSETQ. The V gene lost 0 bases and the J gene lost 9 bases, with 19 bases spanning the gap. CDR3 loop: CASSLGDIGSLGTIYF. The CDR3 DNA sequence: TGCGCCAGCAGCTTGGGAGACATTGGCAGCCTAGGCACCATATATTTT.